What follows is one T cell receptor (beta chain) and its context. The antigen is unknown. The CDR3 totals 16 residues. The germline V gene encodes CDR1 MDHEN and CDR2 SYDVKM. V lost 4 bases and J lost 2, with 12 bases in between. PCR was performed using 60 Vbeta and 13 Jbeta primers. Produced via immunoSEQ multiplex PCR; TCRdb's table is partial and in-frame only. The sample consists of approximately 190,000 clones, around 73% of them appearing once. This specimen belongs to a study of cytomegalovirus exposure and HLA in healthy donors. Notes on the study in general: Some V segments, including TRBV6-2 and TRBV6-3, were excluded as indistinguishable. The study listed approximately 170 cytomegalovirus-associated TCR beta chains.

The source material was PBMCs. The clonotype originates from a woman aged 25 to 39 in good health and CMV-seropositive. This chain uses TRBV28 with TRBJ2-6, with D possibly matching TRBD1 (5 bases). The CDR3 is CASSSPTVTGANVLTF. CDR3 nucleotides: TGTGCCAGCAGTTCCCCGACAGTGACTGGGGCCAACGTCCTGACTTTC.